The clone carrying this T cell receptor (beta chain) was detected many times. J was trimmed by 0 bases and V by 7 bases; bases with no gene match: 11. Germline V CDR1 and CDR2: ENHRY, SYGVKD. CDR3 length equals 16 residues. The method was immunoSEQ multiplex PCR; TCRdb's version includes in-frame clones alone and lacks a portion of them. The table includes approximately 1,000,000 clones, around 78% detected once. These data are taken from a study of shared clonotypes between healthy human individuals. This rearrangement joins TRBV10-3 to TRBJ2-7, with TRBD2 matching 8 bases. The material sequenced was memory CD4+ T cells from PBMCs. Indicated subset: CD45RA-negative fraction. This TCR derives from a man aged 18-30 years in good health. Some clones in this sample may be carry-over from other donors' samples. CDR3 sequence: CAITDPGGTGSYEQYF. As DNA, the CDR3 is TGTGCCATCACTGACCCGGGAGGGACGGGCTCCTACGAGCAGTACTTC.